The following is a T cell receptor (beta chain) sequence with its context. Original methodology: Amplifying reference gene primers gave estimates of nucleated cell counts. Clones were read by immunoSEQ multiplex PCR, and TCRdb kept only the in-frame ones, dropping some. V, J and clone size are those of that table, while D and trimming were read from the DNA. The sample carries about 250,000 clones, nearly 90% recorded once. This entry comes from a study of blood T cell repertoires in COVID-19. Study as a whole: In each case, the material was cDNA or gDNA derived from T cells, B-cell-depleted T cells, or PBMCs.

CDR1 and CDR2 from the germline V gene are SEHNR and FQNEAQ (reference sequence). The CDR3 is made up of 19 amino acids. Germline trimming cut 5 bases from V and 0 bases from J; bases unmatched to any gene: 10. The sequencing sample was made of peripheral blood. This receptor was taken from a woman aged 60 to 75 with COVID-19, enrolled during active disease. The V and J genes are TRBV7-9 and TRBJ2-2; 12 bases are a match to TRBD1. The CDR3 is CASSVRGGQGAANTGELFF. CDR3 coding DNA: TGTGCCAGCAGCGTACGAGGGGGACAGGGGGCAGCGAACACCGGGGAGCTGTTTTTT.